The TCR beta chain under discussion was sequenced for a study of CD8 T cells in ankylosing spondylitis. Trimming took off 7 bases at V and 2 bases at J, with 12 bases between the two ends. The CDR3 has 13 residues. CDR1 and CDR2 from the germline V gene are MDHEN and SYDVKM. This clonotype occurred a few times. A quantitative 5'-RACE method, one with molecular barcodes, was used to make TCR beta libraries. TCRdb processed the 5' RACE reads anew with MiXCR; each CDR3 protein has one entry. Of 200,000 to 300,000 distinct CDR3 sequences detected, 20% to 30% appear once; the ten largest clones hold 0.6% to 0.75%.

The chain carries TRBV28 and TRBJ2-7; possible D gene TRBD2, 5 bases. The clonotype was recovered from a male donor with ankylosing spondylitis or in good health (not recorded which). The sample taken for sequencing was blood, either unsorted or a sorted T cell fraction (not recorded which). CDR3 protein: CASTLPGTYEQYF. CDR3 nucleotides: TGTGCCAGCACTCTCCCCGGGACCTACGAGCAGTACTTC.